The T cell receptor beta chain under discussion was sequenced for a study of blood T cell repertoires in COVID-19. Profiled with immunoSEQ multiplex PCR; TCRdb holds only in-frame clones, not every one. The table records around 320,000 clones, around 88% of them present only once. V was trimmed by 7 bases and J by 5 bases, leaving 20 bases between them. The CDR3 covers 15 residues. Germline V lookup: CDR1 LNHDA, CDR2 SQIVND (reference sequence). The V and J genes are TRBV19 and TRBJ1-2; a weak D match, TRBD1 (6 bases). Sequenced sample: peripheral blood. The sequence derives from a woman aged 25 to 39 who had recovered from COVID-19. For the CDR3, the DNA is TGTGCCAGTACCCCTCGACAGGAGCCCTCTTATGGCTACACCTTC. Protein: CASTPRQEPSYGYTF.